The 15 T cell receptor beta chains presented below share a single source sample, sequenced in a study of blood T cell repertoires in COVID-19. Sequencing used immunoSEQ multiplex PCR; TCRdb keeps in-frame clones, though not all of them. The sample lists hundreds of thousands of clones; 85% to 90% were seen once. The sample taken for sequencing was peripheral blood. Receptors originate from a woman in her thirties or forties with COVID-19, enrolled during active disease.

A remark on this clone: Other DNA sequences in the same sample also yield this CDR3. The chain carries TRBV9 and TRBJ2-1, with D possibly matching TRBD1 (6 bases). V lost 0 bases and J lost 7, with 8 bases in between. Germline values: CDR1 SGDLS, CDR2 YYNGEE. The CDR3 length is 13 residues. The CDR3 DNA reads as TGTGCCAGCAGCGTAGGTCAGGGGAATGAGCAGTTCTTC. Protein product: CASSVGQGNEQFF.

This chain connects TRBV9 to TRBJ1-2; D is perhaps TRBD1 (5 bases). V lost 0 bases and J 4 bases, leaving 13 bases between the germline ends. The germline gives CDR1 SGDLS, CDR2 YYNGEE. The CDR3 covers 15 residues. In DNA form, the CDR3 reads TGTGCCAGCAGCGTAGGTGGGACTCTTGGCTATGGCTACACCTTC. Encoded protein: CASSVGGTLGYGYTF. The whole variable domain, filled in from reference TRBV9 and TRBJ1-2, reads DSGVTQTPKHLITATGQRVTLRCSPRSGDLSVYWYQQSLDQGLQFLIQYYNGEERAKGNILERFSAQQFPDLHSELNLSSLELGDSALYFCASSVGGTLGYGYTFGSGTRLTVV.

V is TRBV27 and J is TRBJ2-5; unclear D gene. V gave up 3 bases and J gave up 4 bases, with 18 bases separating them. CDR1 MNHEY and CDR2 SMNVEV come from the germline V gene (reference sequence). This CDR3 is built from 16 residues. CDR3 in DNA: TGTGCCAGCAGTTTTTACGGCGGCTTTACTCGAGAGACCCAGTACTTC. Translated, it gives CASSFYGGFTRETQYF.

The chain combines TRBV5-6 with TRBJ1-1; D gene ambiguous. This CDR3 comprises 12 residues. Germline values: CDR1 SGHDT, CDR2 YYEEEE. The V and J ends lost 0 bases and 4 bases respectively, with 4 bases between them. CDR3 in amino acids: CASSLVSTEAFF. The CDR3 DNA follows: TGTGCCAGCAGCTTGGTATCCACTGAAGCTTTCTTT.

This rearrangement joins TRBV7-2 to TRBJ1-4, with a tentative D call TRBD1 (6 bases). CDR1 and CDR2 from the germline V gene are SGHTA and FQGNSA. CDR3 length: 14 amino acids. V lost 2 bases and J 8 bases, leaving 12 bases between the germline ends. This CDR3 reads CASSLLAGEEKLFF. The CDR3 DNA reads as TGTGCCAGCAGCTTATTGGCAGGGGAGGAAAAACTGTTTTTT.

The rearrangement uses TRBV30 and TRBJ1-5; no reliable D call. CDR1 is GTSNPN and CDR2 is SVGIG in the germline V gene (reference sequence). Between the trimmed V and J ends, which lost 7 bases and 1 base, there was a span of 14 bases. The CDR3 covers 14 residues. The CDR3 sequence is CAFSSDWSNQPQHF. CDR3 bases: TGTGCCTTTTCCTCAGACTGGAGCAATCAGCCCCAGCATTTT. Full variable domain (remainder filled in from reference TRBV30 and TRBJ1-5): SQTIHQWPATLVQPVGSPLSLECTVEGTSNPNLYWYRQAAGRGLQLLFYSVGIGQISSEVPQNLSASRPQDRQFILSSKKLLLSDSGFYLCAFSSDWSNQPQHFGDGTRLSIL.

This sequence joins TRBV1 and TRBJ2-7; the D segment call TRBD2 is taken from the table without a DNA check. TRBV1 is a pseudogene. This CDR3 has 14 amino acids. The CDR3 protein is CTSKAGGIPYEQYF. The CDR3 region has the DNA TGCACCAGCAAAGCGGGAGGCATTCCCTACGAGCAGTACTTC.

This chain joins TRBV5-4 and TRBJ2-7, with 7 nucleotides matching TRBD1. Germline-derived CDR1 and CDR2 are SGHNT and YYREEE (reference sequence). V was pared by 4 bases and J by 0 bases, with 4 bases of the junction left unmatched. The CDR3 is 14 amino acids. The CDR3 nucleotides read TGTGCCAGCAGCCCGACAGGGAACTCCTACGAGCAGTACTTC. Protein sequence: CASSPTGNSYEQYF.

The chain links TRBV27 to TRBJ1-1, with TRBD1 identical over 7 bases. This CDR3 contains 16 residues. Trimming at V came to 3 bases and at J to 1 base, leaving 8 bases not matched to a gene. Germline-derived CDR1 and CDR2 are MNHEY and SMNVEV (reference sequence). The CDR3 DNA follows: TGTGCCAGCAGTTTCAGTCCAGGGGGAGGGAACACTGAAGCTTTCTTT. Its translation is CASSFSPGGGNTEAFF.

The chain joins TRBV30 to TRBJ1-5, with D uncertain. CDR3 length: 14 amino acids. Germline V gene data show CDR1 as GTSNPN and CDR2 as SVGIG (reference sequence). Trimming left V 1 base short and J 4 bases short, with 11 bases between. The CDR3 DNA reads TGTGCCTGGAGTGCCCAGACACTTAATCAGCCCCAGCATTTT. Translated: CAWSAQTLNQPQHF.

The chain recombines TRBV7-9 with TRBJ1-1, with D uncertain. In germline, CDR1 is SEHNR, CDR2 FQNEAQ (reference sequence). V gave up 5 bases and J gave up 1 base, with 14 bases separating them. The CDR3 runs 15 residues. The CDR3 sequence is CASSLRPLENTEAFF. For the CDR3, the DNA is TGTGCCAGCAGCCTCAGACCCCTAGAGAACACTGAAGCTTTCTTT.

The chain uses TRBV5-1 and TRBJ2-1; TRBD1 aligns across 12 bases. J lost 0 bases, V lost 4 bases, and 8 bases had no gene match. Germline V gene sequence: CDR1 SGHRS, CDR2 YFSETQ. This CDR3 is 18 amino acids long. The CDR3 DNA reads as TGCGCCAGCAGCACGGGACAGGGGGCCCCCATCTCCTACAATGAGCAGTTCTTC. Amino acid sequence: CASSTGQGAPISYNEQFF.

This rearrangement joins TRBV7-9 to TRBJ1-2, with D hard to call. Trimming removed 4 bases from V and 1 base from J, with 4 bases in between. In germline, CDR1 is SEHNR, CDR2 FQNEAQ (reference sequence). The CDR3 has 12 residues. This CDR3 reads CASSSYNYGYTF. DNA of the CDR3: TGTGCCAGCAGCTCTTATAACTATGGCTACACCTTC.

The V call is TRBV7-3, the J call TRBJ1-1, with 8 bases fitting TRBD1. CDR1 and CDR2 (germline): SGHTA, FQGTGA. Trimming cost V 4 bases and J 6 bases; bases outside gene matches: 16. This CDR3 has 17 amino acids. CDR3 region: CASSSGRTGRPNAEAFF. In nucleotides, the CDR3 is TGTGCCAGCAGCTCCGGCAGGACAGGGCGGCCAAACGCTGAAGCTTTCTTT.

In this sample, this clone turned up a few times. The chain carries TRBV4-3 and TRBJ1-4; D is perhaps TRBD1 (5 bases). CDR1 and CDR2 from the germline V gene are LGHNA and YSLEER. The CDR3 has 13 amino acids. Trimming took off 2 bases at V and 9 bases at J, with 10 bases between the two ends. The CDR3 DNA reads TGCGCCAGCAGCCAACAGGGAGGGAAAAAACTGTTTTTT. Encoded protein: CASSQQGGKKLFF.